These 8 T cell receptor beta chains came from one sample sequenced in a study of cytomegalovirus exposure and HLA in healthy donors. With 60 Vbeta and 13 Jbeta primers, the PCR was carried out. Repertoires were generated with immunoSEQ multiplex PCR, while TCRdb's copy carries only in-frame clones and drops some. The data hold about 73,000 clones, with 75% observed a single time. The sample comprised PBMCs. Receptors originate from a man in his 70s in good health and CMV-seronegative.

The J gene is TRBJ1-1, the V gene TRBV19, with 7 bases identical to TRBD1. Germline V lookup: CDR1 LNHDA, CDR2 SQIVND (reference sequence). The V gene end was trimmed by 6 bases and the J gene end by 5 bases; junction bases not matched to a gene: 9. CDR3 length: 14 amino acids. The DNA of the CDR3 is TGTGCCAGTAGCACCGACAGGGTAGGAACTGAAGCTTTCTTT. This encodes CASSTDRVGTEAFF. The full variable domain, with the rest looked up from reference TRBV19 and TRBJ1-1, is DGGITQSPKYLFRKEGQNVTLSCEQNLNHDAMYWYRQDPGQGLRLIYYSQIVNDFQKGDIAEGYSVSREKKESFPLTVTSAQKNPTAFYLCASSTDRVGTEAFFGQGTRLTVV.

V usage is TRBV28 and J usage is TRBJ2-7; maybe TRBD2 (5 bases). Germline values: CDR1 MDHEN, CDR2 SYDVKM. The CDR3 consists of 13 residues. V lost 3 bases to trimming and J lost 3 bases, with 9 bases between them. The CDR3 here is CASSFATSYEQYF. CDR3 nucleotides: TGTGCCAGCAGTTTCGCAACTAGCTACGAGCAGTACTTC. The variable domain in full, with the rest retrieved from reference TRBV28 and TRBJ2-7, is DVKVTQSSRYLVKRTGEKVFLECVQDMDHENMFWYRQDPGLGLRLIYFSYDVKMKEKGDIPEGYSVSREKKERFSLILESASTNQTSMYLCASSFATSYEQYFGPGTRLTVT.

This clone was found a few times. This chain joins TRBV4-3 and TRBJ2-3; perhaps TRBD1 as D (6 bases). The V gene's germline CDR1 is LGHNA and CDR2 YSLEER. The CDR3 sequence is 16 residues long. Trimming stripped 0 bases from V and 5 bases from J, with 15 bases between. The CDR3 is CASSQEHRVNGDTQYF. The CDR3 DNA follows: TGCGCCAGCAGCCAAGAGCACAGGGTAAACGGAGATACGCAGTATTTT.

The V call is TRBV7-9, the J call TRBJ2-3; 9 nucleotides agree with TRBD2. J was trimmed by 1 base and V by 2 bases; bases with no gene match: 13. Germline V gene sequence: CDR1 SEHNR, CDR2 FQNEAQ (reference sequence). CDR3 length: 19 residues. The chain's CDR3 is CASSLMLVAGGLGTDTQYF. Written as DNA, the CDR3 is TGTGCCAGCAGCTTAATGCTTGTTGCGGGGGGGCTTGGCACAGATACGCAGTATTTT.

The chain combines TRBV28 with TRBJ1-2; 10 positions agree with TRBD1. Germline V gene lookup returns CDR1 MDHEN and CDR2 SYDVKM. J gave up 3 bases and V 6 bases, and 10 bases lay outside the gene matches. The length of the CDR3 is 16 residues. CDR3 sequence: CASRDRDRGIDYGYTF. The CDR3 DNA sequence: TGTGCCAGCAGGGATCGGGACAGGGGTATTGACTATGGCTACACCTTC.

The chain employs TRBV27 and TRBJ1-1; D perhaps matches TRBD1 (5 bases). Trimming took 5 bases from V and 3 from J, leaving 16 bases between them. CDR3 length: 15 residues. The germline V gene has CDR1 MNHEY and CDR2 SMNVEV (reference sequence). CDR3 DNA sequence: TGTGCCAGCAGTCCCTACCGGGGGGTTTACACTGAAGCTTTCTTT. Protein sequence: CASSPYRGVYTEAFF.

The chain recombines TRBV6-6 with TRBJ2-2; D may be TRBD2 (6 bases). V was pared by 6 bases and J by 6 bases, with 8 bases between. The CDR3 has 12 residues. Germline V gene lookup returns CDR1 MNHNY and CDR2 SVGAGI (reference sequence). CDR3: CASRASAGELFF. As DNA, the CDR3 is TGTGCCAGCAGGGCTAGCGCCGGGGAGCTGTTTTTT.

This chain joins TRBV7-9 and TRBJ2-3; D may be TRBD2 (5 bases). From germline, CDR1 is SEHNR and CDR2 FQNEAQ (reference sequence). The ends were cut back, 1 base at V and 6 bases at J, with 23 bases in the middle. The length of the CDR3 is 18 residues. The CDR3 region has the DNA TGTGCCAGCAGCTTAGTGTTAAGGCAGAGCGGAACTGGGGATACGCAGTATTTT. It yields the protein CASSLVLRQSGTGDTQYF.